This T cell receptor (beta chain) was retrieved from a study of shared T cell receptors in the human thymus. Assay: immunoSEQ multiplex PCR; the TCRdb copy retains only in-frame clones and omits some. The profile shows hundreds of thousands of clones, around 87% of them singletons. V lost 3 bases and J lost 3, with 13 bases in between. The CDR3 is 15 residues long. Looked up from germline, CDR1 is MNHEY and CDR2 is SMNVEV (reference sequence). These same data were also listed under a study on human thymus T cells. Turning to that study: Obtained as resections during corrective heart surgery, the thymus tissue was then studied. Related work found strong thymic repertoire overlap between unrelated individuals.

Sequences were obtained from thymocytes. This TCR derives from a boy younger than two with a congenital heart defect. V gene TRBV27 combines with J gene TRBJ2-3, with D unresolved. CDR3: CASSFHVPRTDTQYF. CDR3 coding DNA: TGTGCCAGCAGTTTCCACGTCCCTAGGACAGATACGCAGTATTTT.